The following is a T cell receptor (beta chain) sequence with its context. As yet, its antigen is unknown. After removal of 1 base from V and 1 base from J, the junction contained 3 bases not matched to a gene. Germline CDR1 KGHSH, CDR2 LQKENI. The CDR3 covers 15 residues. This record comes from a study of cytomegalovirus exposure and HLA in healthy donors. Findings and limits, study-wide: In an earlier analysis, productive rearrangement rates for most beta V segments clustered near 90% or 30%.

This PCR relied on a set of 60 Vbeta primers and 13 Jbeta primers. The table came from immunoSEQ multiplex PCR; TCRdb's copy has only in-frame clones and leaves some out. This repertoire shows about 120,000 clones, 82% found once; its top ten account for around 23%. Material for sequencing was PBMCs. The chain joins TRBV18 to TRBJ2-5; 7 bases map to TRBD1. The clonotype originates from a man aged 25 to 40 in good health and CMV-seropositive. For the CDR3, the DNA is TGTGCCAGCTCACCACGACAGGGCAGCCAAGAGACCCAGTACTTC. Its translation: CASSPRQGSQETQYF. Supplemented by reference TRBV18 and TRBJ2-5, the full variable domain reads NAGVMQNPRHLVRRRGQEARLRCSPMKGHSHVYWYRQLPEEGLKFMVYLQKENIIDESGMPKERFSAEFPKEGPSILRIQQVVRGDSAAYFCASSPRQGSQETQYFGPGTRLLVL.